This T cell receptor (beta chain) derives from a study of prognosis after radiotherapy for stage I lung cancer. About the research overall: Patient ages ran from about 53 to 95, with a median of roughly 77 years, and the group had more than 10 men and 6 women.

This clonotype was counted many times. Germline V CDR1 and CDR2: DFQATT, SNEGSKA (reference sequence). The V and J ends lost 2 bases and 6 bases, in that order; junction bases with no gene match: 6. The CDR3 has 14 residues. Multiplex PCR in two rounds served to amplify TCR beta CDR3 from genomic DNA. The first round of PCR was done with primers that matched each TRBV and TRBJ gene. TCRdb passed the multiplex PCR reads through MiXCR, listing each CDR3 protein once. Of some 39,000 distinct CDR3 sequences in the sample, around 22% were seen once. The rearrangement joins TRBV20-1 to TRBJ2-1, with TRBD2 matching 8 bases. The sequence was collected from a donor of 50 years or more with non-small cell lung cancer. The material was PBMCs, obtained before or after stereotactic body radiation therapy (not recorded which). The DNA of the CDR3 is TGCAGTGCTAGAAAGGGACTAGGGGTCAATGAGCAGTTCTTC. Residues: CSARKGLGVNEQFF.